A selection of T cell receptor beta chains follows, all from one sample in a study of blood T cells in healthy people across ages. From the 5' RACE reads, TCRdb called clonotypes with MiXCR, one entry per CDR3 protein. Counted here are about 650,000 distinct CDR3 sequences, 52% occurring once; the ten biggest clones make up approximately 13%. Sample: blood. The source is a woman at least 80 years old in good health. Both conserved end residues are part of each CDR3. Fields, in order: CDR3 protein, clone size, V gene. Rows give clone size only sometimes, using once, few, many, or a class for an expanded clone.

CDR3: CASSPALAYGYTF; size: -; V: TRBV7-2
CDR3: CASSTSGRKYNEQYF; size: -; V: TRBV5-6
CDR3: CASSAPLIGTTQYF; size: -; V: TRBV9
CDR3: CASSELGYQETQYF; size: many; V: TRBV2
CDR3: CASTTLSPGNTDTQYF; size: -; V: TRBV7-2
CDR3: CASSWGTISTDTQYF; size: -; V: TRBV7-9
CDR3: CASSLIGATNEKLFF; size: -; V: TRBV28
CDR3: CASSFEGVEGTDTQYF; size: -; V: TRBV5-8
CDR3: CASSQWDLRDNEQFF; size: many; V: TRBV3-1
CDR3: CASSDLNRSGANVLTF; size: -; V: TRBV6-1
CDR3: CASSQGSGDTQYF; size: -; V: TRBV3-1
CDR3: CASSLRDRSYNEQFF; size: -; V: TRBV14
CDR3: CASSLVGPSTDTQYF; size: once; V: TRBV11-2
CDR3: CASSLAPGTNYSYTF; size: -; V: TRBV5-1
CDR3: CASSFTHSGLAKNIQYF; size: -; V: TRBV28
CDR3: CASSGPGEMKANYGYTF; size: many; V: TRBV7-2
CDR3: CSARADYIGAVYGYTF; size: many; V: TRBV20-1
CDR3: CSVKTGSSYNEQFF; size: -; V: TRBV29-1
CDR3: CASSLAGETYEQYF; size: few; V: TRBV6-6
CDR3: CASSPRGDYGYTF; size: few; V: TRBV12-3/TRBV12-4
CDR3: CASRLGQEQYF; size: few; V: TRBV2
CDR3: CSAFGTANTEAFF; size: -; V: TRBV20-1
CDR3: CSTRQVVDEQYF; size: many; V: TRBV20-1
CDR3: CASSQKGQGSSYEQYF; size: -; V: TRBV7-2
CDR3: CASTTGSYEQYF; size: many; V: TRBV28
CDR3: CASSPEMYSPLHF; size: -; V: TRBV7-2
CDR3: CSANVREQFF; size: -; V: TRBV20-1
CDR3: CASSPRQFQGEQYF; size: -; V: TRBV7-9
CDR3: CASSELQGLGNIQYF; size: -; V: TRBV25-1
CDR3: CASSNGGQPQHF; size: few; V: TRBV10-2
CDR3: CAWKGVGRLADTQYF; size: -; V: TRBV30
CDR3: CASRPVLRIFNSPLHF; size: once; V: TRBV28
CDR3: CASSPLRKAQQYF; size: -; V: TRBV3-1
CDR3: CASSLGGIQNSPLHF; size: -; V: TRBV5-1
CDR3: CSVEDNGQNYGYTF; size: -; V: TRBV29-1
CDR3: CSPSDRVNTEAFF; size: few; V: TRBV20-1
CDR3: CASSLATGTLEQYF; size: -; V: TRBV5-1
CDR3: CASSLGVRANEAFF; size: once; V: TRBV11-2
CDR3: CASIAGYEQYF; size: many; V: TRBV6-1
CDR3: CSTSGQGTYNEQFF; size: -; V: TRBV29-1
CDR3: CANSLEGDNYQETQYF; size: -; V: TRBV28
CDR3: CASSQPGESYNEQFF; size: many; V: TRBV4-2
CDR3: CAISGSRAASQETQYF; size: -; V: TRBV10-3
CDR3: CASSLRGSADTQYF; size: many; V: TRBV7-2
CDR3: CASSLSGPYSEDTQYF; size: many; V: TRBV4-1
CDR3: CASSRTWDTEAFF; size: -; V: TRBV5-1
CDR3: CASSAGTGSWNTEAFF; size: few; V: TRBV7-6
CDR3: CAISPGQEAHGEAFF; size: -; V: TRBV10-3
CDR3: CASSFGGPEDTQYF; size: -; V: TRBV5-1
CDR3: CASSERGGDSPLHF; size: -; V: TRBV6-1
CDR3: CAISEGGGQGGGEQYF; size: -; V: TRBV10-3